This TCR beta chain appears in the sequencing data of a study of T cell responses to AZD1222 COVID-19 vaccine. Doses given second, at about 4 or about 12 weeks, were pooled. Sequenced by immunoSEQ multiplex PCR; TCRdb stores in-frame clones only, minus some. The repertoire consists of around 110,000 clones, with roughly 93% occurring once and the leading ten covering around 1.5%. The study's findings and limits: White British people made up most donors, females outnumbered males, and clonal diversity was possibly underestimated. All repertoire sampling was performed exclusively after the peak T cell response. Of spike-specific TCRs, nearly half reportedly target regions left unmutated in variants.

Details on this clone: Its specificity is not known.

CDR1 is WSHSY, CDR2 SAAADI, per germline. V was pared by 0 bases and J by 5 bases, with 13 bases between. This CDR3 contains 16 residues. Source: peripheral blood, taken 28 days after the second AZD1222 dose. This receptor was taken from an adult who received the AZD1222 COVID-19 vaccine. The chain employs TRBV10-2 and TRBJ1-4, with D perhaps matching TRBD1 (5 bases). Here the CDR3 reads CASSESEGRRNEKLFF. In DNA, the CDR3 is TGCGCCAGCAGTGAGTCTGAGGGGAGAAGGAATGAAAAACTGTTTTTT.